This T cell receptor beta chain appears in the sequencing data of a study of CD8+ T cells in alopecia areata. General study results and limits: The study found tofacitinib significantly decreased scalp clonality and expanded CD8+ clones among the top 100.

Sequencing relied on a cDNA template that was reverse transcribed from extracted RNA. Assay: immunoSEQ multiplex PCR; the TCRdb copy retains only in-frame clones and omits some. The table includes 64,000 or so clones, 46% detected once. In regard to this clone: The antigen remains undetermined.

CDR3 length: 12 amino acids. With 3 bases removed from V and 5 bases from J, the gap between germline ends came to 10 bases. Per germline, CDR1 SQVTM and CDR2 ANQGSEA. The treatment is: oral pan-JAK inhibitor, 5-10 mg twice daily. V gene TRBV29-1 combines with J gene TRBJ2-5; D possibly corresponds to TRBD2 (5 bases). The sequences come from CD8+ T cells sorted from blood, collected around week 36, from a patient treated with tofacitinib. The receptor comes from a human donor with alopecia areata. CDR3 sequence: CSVERAGETQYF. The CDR3 nucleotides are TGCAGCGTTGAGAGGGCCGGGGAGACCCAGTACTTC.